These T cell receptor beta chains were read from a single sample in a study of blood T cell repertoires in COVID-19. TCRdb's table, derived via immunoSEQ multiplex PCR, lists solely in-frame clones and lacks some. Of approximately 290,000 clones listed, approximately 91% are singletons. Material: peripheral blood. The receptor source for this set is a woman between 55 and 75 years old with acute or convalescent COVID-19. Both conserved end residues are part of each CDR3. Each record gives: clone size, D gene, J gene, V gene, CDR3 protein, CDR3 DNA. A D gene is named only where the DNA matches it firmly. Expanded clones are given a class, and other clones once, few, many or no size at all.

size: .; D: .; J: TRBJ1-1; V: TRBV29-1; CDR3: CSVEAARAGTEAFF; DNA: TGCAGCGTTGAAGCTGCCAGGGCGGGGACTGAAGCTTTCTTT
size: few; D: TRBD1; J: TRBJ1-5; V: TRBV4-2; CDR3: CASSQDVQGNNQPQHF; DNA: TGTGCCAGCAGCCAAGATGTACAGGGGAACAATCAGCCCCAGCATTTT
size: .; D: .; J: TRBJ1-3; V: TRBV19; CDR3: CASSDSHSGNTIYF; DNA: TGTGCCAGTAGCGACAGTCACTCTGGAAACACCATATATTTT
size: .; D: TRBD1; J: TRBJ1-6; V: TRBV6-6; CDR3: CASSFLGQGGSSPLHF; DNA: TGTGCCAGCAGTTTTCTTGGACAGGGAGGCAGTTCACCCCTCCACTTT
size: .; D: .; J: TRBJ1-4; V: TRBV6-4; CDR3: CASSKEGNEKLFF; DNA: TGTGCCAGCAGTAAGGAGGGTAATGAAAAACTGTTTTTT
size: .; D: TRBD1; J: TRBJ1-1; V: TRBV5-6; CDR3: CASSLRAGGTEAFF; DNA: TGTGCCAGCAGCTTAAGGGCAGGGGGAACTGAAGCTTTCTTT
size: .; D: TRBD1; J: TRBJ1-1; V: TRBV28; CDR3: CASSTRGQGTEAFF; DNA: TGTGCCAGCAGTACCAGGGGGCAAGGCACTGAAGCTTTCTTT
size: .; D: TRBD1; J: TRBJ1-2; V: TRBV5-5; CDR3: CASSFAGTGVGGYTF; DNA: TGTGCCAGCAGCTTTGCCGGGACAGGGGTAGGGGGCTACACCTTC
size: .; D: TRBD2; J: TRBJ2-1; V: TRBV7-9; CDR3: CASSPPGTSRRATEQFF; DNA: TGTGCCAGCAGCCCCCCGGGGACTAGCAGACGAGCCACTGAGCAGTTCTTC
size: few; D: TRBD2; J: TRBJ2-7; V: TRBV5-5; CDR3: CASSTSSGGSSYEQYF; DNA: TGTGCCAGCAGCACCTCTAGCGGGGGGAGCTCCTACGAGCAGTACTTC
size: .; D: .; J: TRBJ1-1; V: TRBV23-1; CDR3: CASSQSRRKNTEAFF; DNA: TGCGCCAGCAGTCAATCGCGGCGGAAGAACACTGAAGCTTTCTTT
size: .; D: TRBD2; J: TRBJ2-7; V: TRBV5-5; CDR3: CASSSLAGANYEQYF; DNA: TGTGCCAGCAGCTCTCTAGCGGGCGCGAACTACGAGCAGTACTTC
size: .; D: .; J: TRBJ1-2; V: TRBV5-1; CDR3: CASSSATGQNGYTF; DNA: TGCGCCAGCAGCTCAGCGACAGGCCAAAATGGCTACACCTTC
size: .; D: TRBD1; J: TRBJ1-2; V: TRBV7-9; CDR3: CASSLFLLVGQVDYGYTF; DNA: TGTGCCAGCAGCTTATTTTTATTGGTGGGACAGGTCGACTATGGCTACACCTTC
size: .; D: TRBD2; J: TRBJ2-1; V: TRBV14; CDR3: CASSHPWTSGGYNEQFF; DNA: TGTGCCAGCAGCCACCCATGGACTAGCGGGGGCTACAATGAGCAGTTCTTC
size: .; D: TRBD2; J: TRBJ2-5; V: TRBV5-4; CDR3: CASSLLAGGNLETQYF; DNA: TGTGCCAGCAGCTTATTAGCGGGGGGGAACTTAGAGACCCAGTACTTC
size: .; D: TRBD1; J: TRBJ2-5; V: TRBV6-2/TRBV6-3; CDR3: CASSLWDSQETQYF; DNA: TGTGCCAGCAGCCTTTGGGACAGCCAAGAGACCCAGTACTTC
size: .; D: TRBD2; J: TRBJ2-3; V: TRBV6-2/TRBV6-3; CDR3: CASSYSKASGRTHRGEDTQYF; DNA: TGTGCCAGCAGTTACTCGAAGGCTAGCGGGAGGACTCACCGGGGGGAAGATACGCAGTATTTT
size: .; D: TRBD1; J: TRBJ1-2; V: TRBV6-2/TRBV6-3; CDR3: CASSYPGTVYGYTF; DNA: TGTGCCAGCAGTTACCCGGGGACAGTCTATGGCTACACCTTC
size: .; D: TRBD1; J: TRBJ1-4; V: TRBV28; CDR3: CASSKLGQGDEKLFF; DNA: TGTGCCAGCAGTAAACTGGGACAGGGGGATGAAAAACTGTTTTTT
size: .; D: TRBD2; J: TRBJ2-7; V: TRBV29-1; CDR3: CSVGLGSYEQYF; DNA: TGCAGCGTGGGACTAGGGAGCTACGAGCAGTACTTC
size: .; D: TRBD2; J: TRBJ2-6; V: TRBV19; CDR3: CASSGGAAGANVLTF; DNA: TGTGCCAGTAGCGGGGGGGCAGCTGGGGCCAACGTCCTGACTTTC
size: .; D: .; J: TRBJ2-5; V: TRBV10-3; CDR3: CAISEPSGDQETQYF; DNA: TGTGCCATCAGTGAGCCATCCGGGGACCAAGAGACCCAGTACTTC
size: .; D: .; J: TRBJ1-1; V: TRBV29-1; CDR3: CSAGFSATEAFF; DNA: TGCAGCGCGGGTTTTAGTGCTACTGAAGCTTTCTTT
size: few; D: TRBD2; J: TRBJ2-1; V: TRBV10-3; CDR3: CAISGLAGVSNEQFF; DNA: TGTGCCATCAGTGGACTAGCGGGGGTGTCGAATGAGCAGTTCTTC
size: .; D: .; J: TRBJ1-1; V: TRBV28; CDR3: CASSLRVSEAFF; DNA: TGTGCCAGCAGTCTCAGGGTTTCTGAAGCTTTCTTT
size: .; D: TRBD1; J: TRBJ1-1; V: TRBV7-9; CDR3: CASSPGDRKNTEAFF; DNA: TGTGCCAGCAGCCCGGGGGACAGAAAGAACACTGAAGCTTTCTTT
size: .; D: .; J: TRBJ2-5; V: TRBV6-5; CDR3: CASSYSGGGLQETQYF; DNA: TGTGCCAGCAGTTACTCGGGGGGAGGATTACAAGAGACCCAGTACTTC
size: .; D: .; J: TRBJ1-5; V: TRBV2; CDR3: CASSASGGVNQPQHF; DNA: TGTGCCAGCAGTGCTAGTGGAGGGGTGAATCAGCCCCAGCATTTT
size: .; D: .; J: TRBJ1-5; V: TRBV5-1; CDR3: CASSPDSSNQPQHF; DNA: TGCGCCAGCAGCCCGGACAGCTCCAATCAGCCCCAGCATTTT
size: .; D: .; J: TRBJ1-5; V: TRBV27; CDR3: CASSLIRGPQHF; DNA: TGTGCCAGCAGTTTAATCAGGGGCCCCCAGCATTTT
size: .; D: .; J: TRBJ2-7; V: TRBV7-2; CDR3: CASSQAGGFYEQYF; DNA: TGTGCCAGCAGCCAAGCCGGAGGGTTTTACGAGCAGTACTTC
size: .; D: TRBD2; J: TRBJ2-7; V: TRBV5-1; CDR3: CASSLGPPTSGRYEQYF; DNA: TGCGCCAGCAGCTTGGGGCCCCCCACTAGCGGTCGGTACGAGCAGTACTTC
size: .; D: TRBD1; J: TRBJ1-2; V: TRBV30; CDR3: CAWDTGQIYGYTF; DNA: TGTGCCTGGGATACGGGACAGATCTATGGCTACACCTTC
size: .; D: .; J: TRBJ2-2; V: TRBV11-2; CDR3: CASSPGLAGELFF; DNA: TGTGCCAGCAGCCCAGGGCTAGCGGGGGAGCTGTTTTTT
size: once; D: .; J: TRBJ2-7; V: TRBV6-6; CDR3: CASQGLTYEQYF; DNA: TGTGCCAGCCAGGGGTTAACCTACGAGCAGTACTTC
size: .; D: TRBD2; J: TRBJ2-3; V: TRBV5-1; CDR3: CASSSGLAGGRGTDTQYF; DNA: TGCGCCAGCAGTTCGGGACTAGCGGGGGGACGAGGCACAGATACGCAGTATTTT
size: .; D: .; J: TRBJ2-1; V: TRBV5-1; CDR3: CASSSSLYEQFF; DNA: TGCGCCAGCAGCTCTAGTCTCTATGAGCAGTTCTTC
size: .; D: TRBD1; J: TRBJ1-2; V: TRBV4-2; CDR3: CASSQVQGQGHRGYTF; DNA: TGTGCCAGCAGCCAAGTGCAGGGACAGGGGCATCGCGGCTACACCTTC
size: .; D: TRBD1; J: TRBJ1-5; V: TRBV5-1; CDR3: CASSPGQGYQPQHF; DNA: TGCGCCAGCAGCCCCGGACAGGGATATCAGCCCCAGCATTTT
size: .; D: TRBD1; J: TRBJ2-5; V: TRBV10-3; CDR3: CAISAGTGETQYF; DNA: TGTGCCATCAGTGCGGGGACAGGAGAGACCCAGTACTTC
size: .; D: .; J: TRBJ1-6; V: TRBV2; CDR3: CASCLRTVNSPLHF; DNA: TGTGCCAGTTGCCTCAGGACAGTAAATTCACCCCTCCACTTT
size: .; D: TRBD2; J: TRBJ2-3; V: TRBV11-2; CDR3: CASSSKAGGADTQYF; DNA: TGTGCCAGCAGCTCTAAGGCGGGGGGAGCGGATACGCAGTATTTT
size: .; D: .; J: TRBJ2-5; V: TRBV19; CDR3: CATGRGTQETQYF; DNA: TGTGCCACCGGCCGGGGGACGCAAGAGACCCAGTACTTC